The 28 T cell receptor beta chains listed next were all sequenced from one sample in a study of blood T cells in healthy people across ages. Then a second PCR, running about 6 to 11 cycles, was carried out with a sample-barcoded 5' primer and a J-beta primer mix. TCRdb called the 5' RACE reads again in MiXCR, with one record for every CDR3 protein. Counted here are about 800,000 distinct CDR3 sequences, roughly 25% occurring once; the ten biggest clones make up approximately 3.7%. This sample also appeared in a second study, on T cells of mothers and their children.

Sequenced: blood. The receptors were sampled from a boy aged 5-17 years in good health.

Of note for this clonotype: The conserved final phenylalanine or tryptophan is absent from the CDR3, which likely points to a read error. The chain couples TRBV7-2 to TRBJ2-2, with 9 nucleotides matching TRBD1. Trimming cost V 4 bases and J 4 bases; bases outside gene matches: 10. Germline V gives CDR1 SGHTA, CDR2 FQGNSA. The CDR3 extends over 17 amino acids. DNA for the CDR3: TGTGCCAGCAGCTGGAGTACCGGGACAGGGCGCACCGGGGAGCTGTTTCTT. This sequence encodes CASSWSTGTGRTGELFL.

The chain links TRBV5-1 to TRBJ2-7; D possibly matches TRBD1 or TRBD2 (7 bases each). Germline V gene data show CDR1 as SGHRS and CDR2 as YFSETQ. The V and J ends lost 4 bases and 0 bases respectively, with 14 bases between them. This CDR3 comprises 15 residues. In DNA form, the CDR3 reads TGCGCCAGCAGCCAGGGGGGGAGGGACTCCTACGAGCAGTACTTC. It encodes CASSQGGRDSYEQYF.

This clonotype was observed a handful of times. An end of the junction does not agree with germline; a read error may underlie this. The rearrangement uses TRBV4-1 and TRBJ2-5; D is possibly TRBD2 (6 bases). The CDR3 runs 16 residues. Germline CDR1 reads MGHRA; CDR2 reads YSYEKL. The CDR3 loop is CASSQGAGRPQEAQYF. CDR3 nucleotides: TGCGCCAGCAGCCAAGGTGCGGGGAGACCCCAAGAGGCCCAGTACTTC.

This CDR3 is CASSPRFGTDGNTIYF. CDR3 DNA: TGTGCCAGCAGCCCACGCTTCGGGACGGATGGAAACACCATATATTTT. The rearrangement links TRBV7-6 to TRBJ1-3; D is perhaps TRBD1 (5 bases). Germline CDR1 is SGHVS and CDR2 is FNYEAQ. V was clipped by 5 bases and J by 3 bases, with 17 bases between them. There are 16 residues in the CDR3.

The chain links TRBV20-1 to TRBJ2-1, with TRBD2 identical over 12 bases. CDR3 size: 16 residues. Germline loops: CDR1 DFQATT, CDR2 SNEGSKA (reference sequence). V dropped 4 bases and J dropped 3; count of bases not matched to a gene: 7. The CDR3 is CSATLTSGGHYNEQFF. The DNA for the CDR3 is TGCAGTGCTACCTTGACTAGCGGGGGACACTACAATGAGCAGTTCTTC.

The chain is built from TRBV2 and TRBJ1-4, with 7 bases fitting TRBD1. The junction had 11 bases not matched to a gene; V was cut back by 5 bases and J by 5 bases. CDR1 is SNHLY and CDR2 is FYNNEI in the germline V gene. The CDR3 is made up of 16 amino acids. The CDR3 spells CASSSPGQVPNEKLFF. The CDR3, as DNA: TGTGCCAGCAGTTCGCCCGGACAGGTGCCCAATGAAAAACTGTTTTTT.

This clonotype turned up a few times. The rearrangement uses TRBV7-6 and TRBJ1-1; D perhaps matches TRBD1 (5 bases). Germline-derived CDR1 and CDR2 are SGHVS and FNYEAQ. CDR3 size: 12 residues. The V gene lost 3 bases and the J gene lost 7 bases, with 9 bases spanning the gap. Written as DNA, the CDR3 is TGTGCCAGCAGCTTGGGGGGTGATGAAGCTTTCTTT. Amino acids: CASSLGGDEAFF.

A few counts support this clonotype. The V and J genes are TRBV27 and TRBJ2-7; a possible D gene is TRBD2 (6 bases). Germline CDR1 is MNHEY and CDR2 is SMNVEV (reference sequence). The CDR3 length is 15 residues. V lost 4 bases to trimming and J lost 2 bases, with 15 bases between them. CDR3 sequence: CASSSPAAGTYEQYF. The CDR3 DNA is TGTGCCAGCAGTTCCCCCGCCGCGGGGACCTACGAGCAGTACTTC.

V gene TRBV27 combines with J gene TRBJ2-1; D call uncertain. The CDR3 has 14 amino acids. CDR1 MNHEY and CDR2 SMNVEV come from the germline V gene (reference sequence). V lost 1 base, J lost 6 bases, and 10 bases lay in between. In DNA form, the CDR3 reads TGTGCCAGCAGTTTATTCTCGACATCCAATGAGCAGTTCTTC. This gives the protein CASSLFSTSNEQFF.

The V call is TRBV3-1, the J call TRBJ1-2, with unresolved D. Germline V CDR1 and CDR2: LGHDT, YNNKEL (reference sequence). The CDR3 is 15 amino acids. Trimming pared 1 base from V and 5 bases from J, leaving 14 bases between. The CDR3 here is CASSQGTQWGYGYTF. CDR3 sequence (DNA): TGTGCCAGCAGCCAAGGGACGCAATGGGGTTATGGCTACACCTTC. Using reference TRBV3-1 and TRBJ1-2 for the parts outside the CDR3, the full variable domain is DTAVSQTPKYLVTQMGNDKSIKCEQNLGHDTMYWYKQDSKKFLKIMFSYNNKELIINETVPNRFSPKSPDKAHLNLHINSLELGDSAVYFCASSQGTQWGYGYTFGSGTRLTVV.

The chain recombines TRBV6-4 with TRBJ2-1; 9 nucleotides agree with TRBD1. Trimming took 6 bases from V and 1 from J; bases not matched to a gene: 16. In germline, CDR1 is MRHNA, CDR2 SNTAGT. The CDR3 extends over 19 amino acids. DNA of the CDR3: TGTGCCAGCAGAGATACGACAGGGGGGATTAGCGGGTCCTACAATGAGCAGTTCTTC. It translates to CASRDTTGGISGSYNEQFF.

Written as DNA, the CDR3 is TGTGCCAGCAGTTTATCCTCAGGACAGGGTCATAATCAGCCCCAGCATTTT. Protein product: CASSLSSGQGHNQPQHF. The chain recombines TRBV27 with TRBJ1-5, with 8 nucleotides matching TRBD1. Looked up from germline, CDR1 is MNHEY and CDR2 is SMNVEV (reference sequence). V lost 0 bases and J lost 4; bases outside the gene matches: 8. CDR3 size: 17 residues.

This clonotype was seen more than once but under ten times. CDR3 in DNA: TGTGCCAGCAGCTTAGCTAGCGGGGGGACGGAGACCCAGTACTTC. This encodes CASSLASGGTETQYF. V is TRBV7-2 and J is TRBJ2-5; 10 positions match TRBD2. J was trimmed by 5 bases and V by 0 bases; bases with no gene match: 3. From germline, CDR1 is SGHTA and CDR2 FQGNSA. This CDR3 is built from 15 residues.

The chain has TRBV2 and TRBJ1-1; D gene unclear. This CDR3 region has 12 residues. The V gene's germline CDR1 is SNHLY and CDR2 FYNNEI. V lost 8 bases to trimming and J lost 1 base, with 8 bases between them. The CDR3: CASVDTNTEAFF. In DNA form, the CDR3 reads TGTGCCAGCGTTGATACGAACACTGAAGCTTTCTTT.

This clonotype appeared a few times. J is TRBJ2-5 and V is TRBV7-3; D may be TRBD2 (5 bases). The V gene's germline CDR1 is SGHTA and CDR2 FQGTGA. V was pared by 2 bases and J by 0 bases, with 13 bases between. There are 16 residues in the CDR3. The CDR3 loop is CASSLVGRNYQETQYF. The CDR3 nucleotides are TGTGCCAGCAGCTTAGTGGGGAGAAACTACCAAGAGACCCAGTACTTC.

The V and J genes are TRBV29-1 and TRBJ1-1, with D hard to call. With 6 bases removed from V and 0 bases from J, the gap between germline ends came to 11 bases. Germline CDR1 and CDR2: SQVTM and ANQGSEA. The CDR3 runs to 13 residues. The CDR3 reads CSVQETMNTEAFF. The CDR3 DNA sequence: TGCAGCGTCCAGGAAACCATGAACACTGAAGCTTTCTTT. The variable domain in full, with the rest retrieved from reference TRBV29-1 and TRBJ1-1, is SAVISQKPSRDICQRGTSLTIQCQVDSQVTMMFWYRQQPGQSLTLIATANQGSEATYESGFVIDKFPISRPNLTFSTLTVSNMSPEDSSIYLCSVQETMNTEAFFGQGTRLTVV.

The chain links TRBV15 to TRBJ2-5; D might be TRBD1 or TRBD2, each matching 5 bases. V dropped 6 bases and J dropped 4 bases, with 15 bases sitting between them. The length of the CDR3 is 14 residues. The germline V gene has CDR1 LNHNV and CDR2 YYDKDF (reference sequence). DNA for the CDR3: TGTGCCACCAGGGAGAGAGGGGCAGGAGAGACCCAGTACTTC. Protein sequence: CATRERGAGETQYF.

The V gene is TRBV29-1, the J gene TRBJ2-5, with no clear D. Judging by the DNA end, TRBJ2-1 fits better; the J call may be wrong. Germline loops: CDR1 SQVTM, CDR2 ANQGSEA. This CDR3 is built from 12 residues. CDR3 in DNA: TGCAGCGTTGAGTCAGCTACCGATGAGCAGTTCTTC. Residues: CSVESATDEQFF.

This chain joins TRBV20-1 and TRBJ2-5, with 7 bases identical to TRBD1. The CDR3 length is 14 residues. CDR1 is DFQATT, CDR2 SNEGSKA, per germline (reference sequence). J lost 4 bases, V lost 3 bases, and 8 bases had no gene match. In nucleotides, the CDR3 is TGCAGTGCTAGGGGGGACAGTTCCTTAGAGACCCAGTACTTC. Amino acid sequence: CSARGDSSLETQYF.

V gene TRBV20-1 combines with J gene TRBJ1-2; no clear D gene. V was shortened by 5 bases and J by 0 bases, with 7 bases between the two germline ends. CDR3 length equals 12 residues. Per the germline V gene, CDR1 is DFQATT and CDR2 is SNEGSKA (reference sequence). In nucleotides, the CDR3 is TGCAGTGCTTCTCAAGCTAACTATGGCTACACCTTC. Protein product: CSASQANYGYTF.

The J gene is TRBJ2-2, the V gene TRBV29-1, with no clear D. V was trimmed by 4 bases and J by 0 bases, leaving 9 bases between them. The CDR3 length is 14 residues. Germline assignment: CDR1 SQVTM and CDR2 ANQGSEA. The CDR3 loop is CSVVERTNTGELFF. Here the CDR3 DNA reads TGCAGCGTTGTGGAACGGACGAACACCGGGGAGCTGTTTTTT.

This clonotype came up many times. The rearrangement joins TRBV29-1 to TRBJ1-2; TRBD1 is a possible D gene (5 bases). From germline, CDR1 is SQVTM and CDR2 ANQGSEA. The CDR3 is 12 residues long. V was pared by 6 bases and J by 2 bases, with 10 bases between. The CDR3 is CSVWEGNYGYTF. The CDR3 DNA follows: TGCAGCGTCTGGGAGGGGAACTATGGCTACACCTTC.

The genes are TRBV4-3 and TRBJ2-1, with D tentatively TRBD2 (6 bases). The CDR3 is 15 residues long. Trimming shortened V by 1 base and J by 6 bases, and 13 bases separated the two germline ends. In germline, CDR1 is LGHNA, CDR2 YSLEER. The CDR3 DNA reads as TGCGCCAGCAGCCAAGTGGTAGCGGAGGGCAATGAGCAGTTCTTC. Translating gives CASSQVVAEGNEQFF.

This chain uses TRBV6-6 with TRBJ2-1, with TRBD2 matching 7 bases. J lost 7 bases, V lost 7 bases, and 7 bases had no gene match. Germline values: CDR1 MNHNY, CDR2 SVGAGI (reference sequence). CDR3 size: 13 residues. This CDR3 is CASTKAGANEQFF. As DNA, the CDR3 is TGTGCCAGCACCAAGGCGGGAGCTAATGAGCAGTTCTTC.

This chain links TRBV7-9 with TRBJ2-7; 9 bases match TRBD1. The J call may be wrong; the DNA end is better matched by TRBJ1-2. This CDR3 has 14 residues. Germline V gene data show CDR1 as SEHNR and CDR2 as FQNEAQ (reference sequence). As DNA, the CDR3 is TGTGCCAGCAGCTTTGACAGGGGGAATACGGGCTACACCTTC. It codes for CASSFDRGNTGYTF.

The gene calls are TRBV20-1 and TRBJ2-4, with D hard to call. V gave up 0 bases and J gave up 2 bases, with 14 bases separating them. This CDR3 region has 16 residues. From germline, CDR1 is DFQATT and CDR2 SNEGSKA (reference sequence). The CDR3 coding sequence is TGCAGTGCTAGAGATGTCGCGGAACATTCCAAAAACATTCAGTACTTC. Translation gives CSARDVAEHSKNIQYF.

The J gene is TRBJ2-1, the V gene TRBV4-3; possible D gene TRBD2, 6 bases. Germline V gene data show CDR1 as LGHNA and CDR2 as YSLEER. CDR3 length: 18 amino acids. V was trimmed by 0 bases and J by 5 bases, leaving 20 bases between them. The CDR3 sequence is CASSQDRRRDSHHNEQFF. The CDR3 DNA reads TGCGCCAGCAGCCAAGATCGTCGGAGGGACTCTCACCACAATGAGCAGTTCTTC.

The rearrangement uses TRBV7-3 and TRBJ2-5; the match to TRBD2 covers 10 bases. The last part of the DNA fits TRBJ2-1 better; the J call may be wrong. CDR3 length equals 14 residues. Germline CDR1 and CDR2: SGHTA and FQGTGA. The CDR3 DNA is TGTGCCAGCAGCTTCCTAGCGGGGGCCCAAGAGCAGTTCTTC. Protein sequence: CASSFLAGAQEQFF.